The 3 T cell receptor beta chains in this list originate from one sample, sequenced in a study of cytomegalovirus exposure and HLA in healthy donors (dated by TCRdb to 2016 to 2017). The receptor library was made with the immunoSEQ multiplex PCR assay. A mixture of 60 forward primers for TCR Vbeta segments and 13 reverse primers for TCR Jbeta segments was used in the multiplex PCR. Sourced from immuneACCESS, this table was stored by TCRdb with only in-frame sequences that have V and J called. A share of the clones is absent; for the studies checked, an unresolved V gene accounts for under half, and the remainder has no known explanation. The sample table shows approximately 130,000 clones, and around 74% are seen once. The ten largest clonotypes hold roughly 3% of the sample. Sequencing used PBMCs. The receptors stem from a man younger than 45 in good health and CMV-seronegative.

The rearrangement links TRBV6-1 to TRBJ2-7, with 8 bases matching TRBD1. CDR1 MNHNS and CDR2 SASEGT come from the germline V gene. V lost 5 bases and J lost 5; bases outside the gene matches: 8. The CDR3 runs to 14 residues. As DNA, the CDR3 is TGTGCCAGCAGTACCGGACAGGGCGCCCACGAGCAGTACTTC. It encodes CASSTGQGAHEQYF.

This chain connects TRBV18 to TRBJ2-1; 9 bases are a match to TRBD2. Losses at the gene ends were 3 bases for V and 3 bases for J; bases not matched to a gene: 3. The germline V gene encodes CDR1 KGHSH and CDR2 LQKENI. The CDR3 length is 15 residues. The DNA of the CDR3 is TGTGCCAGCTCACCTGAAGCGGGGGGCTACAATGAGCAGTTCTTC. Protein sequence: CASSPEAGGYNEQFF. Full variable domain (outside the CDR3, taken from reference TRBV18 and TRBJ2-1): NAGVMQNPRHLVRRRGQEARLRCSPMKGHSHVYWYRQLPEEGLKFMVYLQKENIIDESGMPKERFSAEFPKEGPSILRIQQVVRGDSAAYFCASSPEAGGYNEQFFGPGTRLTVL.

The V call is TRBV2, the J call TRBJ1-1, with D uncertain. Germline CDR1 is SNHLY and CDR2 is FYNNEI. The CDR3 consists of 14 residues. V was trimmed by 3 bases and J by 11 bases, leaving 19 bases between them. The CDR3 loop reads CASSDHSGEFAAFF. The CDR3 region has the DNA TGTGCCAGCAGTGATCATAGCGGGGAGTTTGCGGCTTTCTTT.